A selection of T cell receptor beta chains follows, all from one sample in a study of metastatic and nonmetastatic thyroid tumors. TCRdb re-processed the PCR reads through MiXCR. Here the sample spans about 17,000 clones, under 30% being singletons. The sequencing sample was made of adjacent normal tissue. These TCRs come from a female donor with papillary thyroid cancer or a benign thyroid nodule (not recorded which). Some clones in this sample may be carry-over from other donors' samples. Each CDR3 is given with its conserved first and last residue. The D gene is left open where the match is weak. Expanded clones are given a class, and other clones once, few, many or no size at all.

abundance	d_gene	v_gene	j_gene	CDR3aa	CDR3nt
few	TRBD2	TRBV27	TRBJ2-3	CASSLTSGGENTQYF	TGTGCCAGCAGCCTGACTAGCGGGGGGGAAAATACGCAGTATTTT
few	-	TRBV6-2/TRBV6-3	TRBJ2-3	CASRGSRDSLPTDTQYF	TGTGCCAGCCGAGGCTCCCGGGACTCCCTCCCGACAGATACGCAGTATTTT
many	TRBD2	TRBV30	TRBJ2-3	CAWSPLAGDTQYF	TGTGCCTGGAGCCCGCTAGCGGGAGACACGCAGTATTTT
few	-	TRBV15	TRBJ1-5	CATSRYKRASNQPQHF	TGTGCCACCAGCAGATACAAGAGGGCTAGCAATCAGCCCCAGCATTTT
many	-	TRBV9	TRBJ1-3	CASSPGRISGNTIYF	TGTGCCAGCAGCCCGGGACGGATCTCTGGAAACACCATATATTTT
few	-	TRBV13	TRBJ1-4	CASSLGAGTTNEKLFF	TGTGCCAGCAGCTTAGGAGCCGGGACAACTAATGAAAAACTGTTTTTT
-	TRBD2	TRBV5-1	TRBJ2-7	CASSSAGGLFYEQYF	TGCGCCAGCAGCTCAGCGGGGGGCCTCTTCTACGAGCAGTACTTC
few	-	TRBV6-1	TRBJ2-3	CASSPSTTSTDTQYF	TGTGCCAGCAGTCCATCGACGACTAGTACGGATACGCAGTATTTT
many	TRBD2	TRBV5-4	TRBJ2-1	CASSPGTSGVHEQFF	TGTGCCAGCAGTCCCGGGACTAGCGGGGTTCATGAGCAGTTCTTC
many	TRBD2	TRBV9	TRBJ2-1	CASSTSGPYNEQFF	TGTGCCAGCAGCACTAGCGGCCCCTACAATGAGCAGTTCTTC
few	-	TRBV6-5	TRBJ2-5	CASSFSTRRETQYF	TGTGCCAGCAGTTTTTCGACCCGGAGGGAGACCCAGTACTTC
medium-sized	-	TRBV6-1	TRBJ2-3	CASSYGLGDTQYF	TGTGCCAGCAGCTATGGACTGGGTGATACGCAGTATTTT
-	TRBD1	TRBV12-3/TRBV12-4	TRBJ1-4	CASSMDRGANEKLFF	TGTGCCAGCAGTATGGACAGGGGCGCGAATGAAAAACTGTTTTTT
-	-	TRBV9	TRBJ2-2	CASSRAGTWELFF	TGTGCCAGCAGTCGGGCGGGCACCTGGGAGCTGTTTTTT
-	TRBD2	TRBV5-1	TRBJ2-1	CASSPGTSGRAINNEQFF	TGTGCCAGCAGCCCCGGTACTAGCGGGAGGGCCATCAACAATGAGCAGTTCTTC
-	-	TRBV6-1	TRBJ1-2	CAAGAFGGYTF	TGTGCTGCAGGGGCCTTCGGGGGCTACACCTTC
-	-	TRBV5-1	TRBJ2-7	CASSLGLGSTGLYEQYF	TGCGCCAGCAGCTTGGGACTCGGATCCACAGGCCTATACGAGCAGTACTTC
-	TRBD2	TRBV12-3/TRBV12-4	TRBJ2-7	CASSFQSWAGGLAGEKAYEQYF	TGTGCCAGCAGTTTTCAATCGTGGGCTGGCGGACTAGCGGGAGAAAAAGCGTACGAGCAGTACTTC
few	-	TRBV5-1	TRBJ1-2	CVSSLGSSYGYTF	TGCGTCAGCAGCTTAGGGTCGTCATATGGCTACACCTTC
few	-	TRBV30	TRBJ1-6	CACVSGSYNSPLHF	TGTGCCTGCGTCAGTGGCTCCTATAATTCACCCCTCCACTTT
few	TRBD1	TRBV12-3/TRBV12-4	TRBJ2-7	CASSFRTGTYEQYF	TGTGCCAGCAGTTTCCGGACAGGAACCTACGAGCAGTACTTC
few	-	TRBV28	TRBJ2-7	CASRRGDSYEKYF	TGTGCCAGCAGACGCGGGGACTCATACGAGAAGTACTTC
-	TRBD1	TRBV9	TRBJ2-5	CASSVASQGAGETQYF	TGTGCCAGCAGCGTAGCTAGTCAGGGGGCGGGAGAGACCCAGTACTTC
many	-	TRBV5-6	TRBJ2-4	CASSLRADRAKNIQYF	TGTGCCAGCAGCTTACGGGCAGATCGGGCCAAAAACATTCAGTACTTC
-	-	TRBV9	TRBJ2-2	CASSVVLAAGELFF	TGTGCCAGCAGCGTAGTATTGGCGGCCGGGGAGCTGTTTTTT
-	TRBD2	TRBV20-1	TRBJ2-7	CSATSGRYEQYF	TGCAGTGCTACTAGCGGGAGATACGAGCAGTACTTC
few	-	TRBV6-4	TRBJ2-7	CASSEGAGTPYEQYF	TGTGCCAGCAGTGAGGGTGCGGGAACACCCTACGAGCAGTACTTC
medium-sized	TRBD1	TRBV12-3/TRBV12-4	TRBJ1-2	CASRLAGQGRGYTF	TGTGCCAGCAGGCTGGCCGGACAGGGACGTGGCTACACCTTC
-	TRBD1	TRBV7-3	TRBJ1-2	CASSLGTGGFGYTF	TGTGCCAGCAGCTTAGGGACAGGGGGCTTTGGCTACACCTTC
large	-	TRBV28	TRBJ1-2	CASSLYSADRRGYTF	TGTGCCAGCAGTTTATACAGCGCAGACCGGCGTGGCTACACCTTC
-	-	TRBV7-8	TRBJ1-3	CASSFQAAWSSGNTIYF	TGTGCCAGCAGCTTCCAGGCGGCCTGGAGCTCTGGAAACACCATATATTTT
medium-sized	TRBD2	TRBV28	TRBJ2-7	CASRTPAGLTYEQYF	TGTGCCAGCAGGACCCCAGCGGGGCTTACCTACGAGCAGTACTTC
many	-	TRBV18	TRBJ1-6	CASSPGPQKPSSYNSPLHF	TGTGCCAGCTCACCAGGTCCGCAGAAACCTAGCTCCTATAATTCACCCCTCCACTTT
medium-sized	TRBD2	TRBV7-6	TRBJ2-7	CASSLRGLAYEQYF	TGTGCCAGCAGCTTAAGGGGACTAGCCTACGAGCAGTACTTC
once	-	TRBV11-1	TRBJ2-3	CASSLVGGLEDTQYF	TGTGCCAGCAGCTTAGTAGGGGGACTCGAAGATACGCAGTATTTT
many	TRBD1	TRBV7-9	TRBJ2-2	CASSFRTGVNTGELFF	TGTGCCAGCAGCTTCCGGACAGGGGTGAACACCGGGGAGCTGTTTTTT
-	-	TRBV2	TRBJ1-1	CASQDSKNTEAFF	TGTGCCAGCCAAGACAGTAAGAACACTGAAGCTTTCTTT
-	TRBD2	TRBV28	TRBJ2-5	CASSDRGVNQETQYF	TGTGCCAGCAGTGACCGGGGGGTAAACCAAGAGACCCAGTACTTC
-	-	TRBV20-1	TRBJ1-1	CSASVRAPHTEAFF	TGCAGTGCTAGTGTCAGGGCCCCCCACACTGAAGCTTTCTTT
-	-	TRBV20-1	TRBJ2-5	CSAVREAAQETQYF	TGCAGTGCTGTCAGGGAAGCGGCACAAGAGACCCAGTACTTC
few	TRBD1	TRBV10-2	TRBJ2-7	CAILPGTGSYEQYF	TGCGCCATCTTGCCCGGGACAGGGTCGTACGAGCAGTACTTC
medium-sized	TRBD1	TRBV6-1	TRBJ1-4	CASSVWFRDRDEKLFF	TGTGCCAGCAGTGTATGGTTCCGGGACAGGGACGAAAAACTGTTTTTT
many	-	TRBV15	TRBJ2-5	CATSSETFPYQETQYF	TGTGCCACCAGCTCAGAGACATTTCCGTACCAAGAGACCCAGTACTTC
many	-	TRBV7-3	TRBJ2-1	CASSLWGGNEQFF	TGTGCCAGCAGCTTATGGGGAGGCAATGAGCAGTTCTTC
medium-sized	TRBD2	TRBV27	TRBJ2-1	CASSGTSGSLYNEQFF	TGTGCCAGCAGCGGGACTAGCGGGAGTCTTTACAATGAGCAGTTCTTC
-	-	TRBV6-2/TRBV6-3	TRBJ1-5	CASSYPVQPQHF	TGTGCCAGCAGTTACCCGGTTCAGCCCCAGCATTTT
few	-	TRBV24-1	TRBJ2-3	CATSDLGQYGTDTQYF	TGTGCCACCAGTGATTTAGGACAGTATGGCACAGATACGCAGTATTTT
-	TRBD1	TRBV30	TRBJ2-1	CAWMGRGPYNEQFF	TGTGCCTGGATGGGTAGGGGGCCCTACAATGAGCAGTTCTTC
medium-sized	-	TRBV6-1	TRBJ1-5	CASREQGGQPQHF	TGTGCCAGCAGGGAACAGGGAGGGCAGCCCCAGCATTTT
-	-	TRBV7-9	TRBJ1-1	CASSLLMNTEAFF	TGTGCCAGCAGCTTGTTGATGAACACTGAAGCTTTCTTT
-	TRBD1	TRBV3-1	TRBJ2-7	CASSQVGQGMYERYF	TGTGCCAGCAGCCAAGTCGGACAGGGGATGTACGAGCGGTACTTC
-	-	TRBV4-1	TRBJ2-7	CASSRNREGSYEQYF	TGCGCCAGCAGCCGAAACAGGGAAGGCTCCTACGAGCAGTACTTC
-	TRBD2	TRBV20-1	TRBJ2-2	CSARDSSTSAMGELFF	TGCAGTGCTAGAGATAGCTCGACTAGCGCAATGGGAGAGCTGTTTTTT
many	-	TRBV9	TRBJ2-1	CASSVDSGDYNEQFF	TGTGCCAGCAGCGTAGATAGCGGAGATTACAATGAGCAGTTCTTC
many	TRBD1	TRBV20-1	TRBJ1-6	CSAKGPGGSNSPLHF	TGCAGTGCTAAAGGTCCAGGGGGCTCGAATTCACCCCTCCACTTT
many	-	TRBV13	TRBJ1-1	CASSLRGGPTEAFF	TGTGCCAGCAGCCTACGGGGGGGGCCCACTGAAGCTTTCTTT